Below, one T cell receptor (beta chain) is given with its context. Trimming removed 2 bases from V and 7 bases from J, with 8 bases in between. CDR1 is SGHTA, CDR2 FQGTGA, per germline. The CDR3 is 13 residues long. The data belong to a study of neoadjuvant anti-PD-1 for oral cavity cancer. Method: immunoSEQ multiplex PCR; TCRdb's copy keeps in-frame clones and lacks some. Of some 14,000 clones listed, around three quarters were seen once; the top ten hold 3% to 3.5%. The time point was: after neoadjuvant nivolumab, at surgical resection. Patients had newly diagnosed, untreated stage II-IVA oral cavity squamous cell carcinoma. These oral cavity squamous cell carcinomas were HPV-negative and locally advanced.

The chain joins TRBV7-3 to TRBJ2-2; D is undetermined. Specimen: PBMCs, collected after nivolumab (anti-PD-1) treatment. This clonotype originated in a person between 40 and 85 years old with oral cavity squamous cell carcinoma. CDR3 sequence (DNA): TGTGCCAGCAGCTTAGAGGCCGGCGGGGAGCTGTTTTTT. Encoded protein: CASSLEAGGELFF. The complete variable domain, with remaining parts taken from reference TRBV7-3 and TRBJ2-2, reads GAGVSQTPSNKVTEKGKYVELRCDPISGHTALYWYRQSLGQGPEFLIYFQGTGAADDSGLPNDRFFAVRPEGSVSTLKIQRTERGDSAVYLCASSLEAGGELFFGEGSRLTVL.